This entry concerns a single T cell receptor beta chain. No antigen is known for it. Per the germline V gene, CDR1 is SGHDT and CDR2 is YYEEEE. This CDR3 has 14 amino acids. With 4 bases removed from V and 4 bases from J, the gap between germline ends came to 14 bases. The sample is drawn from a study of glioma-infiltrating T cells after dendritic cell vaccination. Turning to the study itself: Three intradermal dendritic cell vaccine injections were given every two weeks.

Findings of the study overall: Higher pretreatment TIL content predicted longer progression-free time and survival.

Produced via immunoSEQ multiplex PCR; TCRdb's table is partial and in-frame only. The data contain about 92,000 clones, over 75% of them singletons. The TCR originated in a human donor with glioblastoma. The V call is TRBV5-6, the J call TRBJ1-1; the D gene is possibly TRBD1 (6 bases). Sample: blood, taken before dendritic cell vaccination. For the CDR3, the DNA is TGTGCCAGCAGCCGGAGGGGGGGGCGCACTGAAGCTTTCTTT. This translates into CASSRRGGRTEAFF.